This T cell receptor (beta chain) was recorded in a study of cytomegalovirus exposure and HLA in healthy donors. TCRdb's copy holds only in-frame clones and misses some; the assay was immunoSEQ multiplex PCR. The data show 100,000 to 150,000 clones, approximately 91% seen once. The V end was cut by 2 bases, the J end by 0 bases, with 17 bases between. The length of the CDR3 is 18 residues. The germline V gene encodes CDR1 MGHRA and CDR2 YSYEKL. The gene calls are TRBV4-1 and TRBJ2-1; tentative D call: TRBD2 (7 bases). The receptor's source is a man in his thirties or forties in good health and CMV-seronegative. The sample was PBMCs. CDR3 in amino acids: CASSQPKNRDYSYNEQFF. Written as DNA, the CDR3 is TGCGCCAGCAGCCAACCCAAAAACAGGGACTACTCCTACAATGAGCAGTTCTTC.